This T cell receptor (beta chain) was documented in a study of cytomegalovirus exposure and HLA in healthy donors. On the study more broadly: Earlier sequencing of approximately 180 million T cells yielded fewer than 140 million unique TCR beta sequences. Study findings and constraints: Segments of the TCR beta V type were, in most cases, productive about 87% or about 30% of the time in an earlier analysis. In a later analysis, TCR association rates varied by HLA locus: DRB1 most, HLA-C fewest. The study flagged 150 to 200 TCR beta chains as cytomegalovirus-associated.

Trimming took 5 bases from V and 3 from J, leaving 11 bases between them. CDR1 and CDR2 (germline): MNHEY, SMNVEV (reference sequence). This CDR3 region has 13 residues. A word on this clone: Its specificity is not known.

PCR involved 60 Vbeta and 13 Jbeta primers. Sequencing used immunoSEQ multiplex PCR; TCRdb keeps in-frame clones, though not all of them. The table shows some 200,000 clones, with 82% occurring only once. J is TRBJ2-7 and V is TRBV27; D is ambiguous. This receptor was identified in a woman aged 40-49 years in good health and CMV-seronegative. The sample was PBMCs. Here the CDR3 DNA reads TGTGCCAGCAGTCTCGGAGTAGACTACGAGCAGTACTTC. This translates into CASSLGVDYEQYF.